This T cell receptor beta chain was identified during a study of radiotherapy plus CTLA-4 blockade in lung cancer. This clone was seen more than once but under ten times. The assay was immunoSEQ multiplex PCR, and TCRdb's table has in-frame clones only and misses some. Found here are approximately 69,000 clones, around 80% of them singletons; the top ten hold 7% to 7.5%. Per germline, CDR1 LNHNV and CDR2 YYDKDF (reference sequence). The CDR3 contains 14 residues. The trim removed 4 bases at V and 4 bases at J, leaving 5 bases unmatched. The clonotype was recovered from a human donor with non-small cell lung cancer who had a complete response to radiotherapy plus ipilimumab. The specimen comprised peripheral blood, sampled from a patient treated with radiotherapy plus ipilimumab. The chain uses TRBV15 and TRBJ1-1; 8 bases map to TRBD1. DNA for the CDR3: TGTGCCACCAGCACGGACAGGGAGGGCACTGAAGCTTTCTTT. It encodes CATSTDREGTEAFF.